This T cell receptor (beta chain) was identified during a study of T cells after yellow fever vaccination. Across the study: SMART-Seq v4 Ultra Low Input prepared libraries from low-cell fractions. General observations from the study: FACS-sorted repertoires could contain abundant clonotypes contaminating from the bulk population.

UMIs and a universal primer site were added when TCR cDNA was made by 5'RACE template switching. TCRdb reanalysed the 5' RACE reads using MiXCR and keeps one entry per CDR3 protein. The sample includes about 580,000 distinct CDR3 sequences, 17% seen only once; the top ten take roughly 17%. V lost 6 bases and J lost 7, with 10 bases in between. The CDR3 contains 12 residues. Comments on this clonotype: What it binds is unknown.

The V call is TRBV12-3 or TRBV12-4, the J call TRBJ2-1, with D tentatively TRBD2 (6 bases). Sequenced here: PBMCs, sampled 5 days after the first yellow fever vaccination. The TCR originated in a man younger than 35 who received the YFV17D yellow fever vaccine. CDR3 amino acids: CASRVGGNEQFF. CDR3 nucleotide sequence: TGTGCCAGCAGGGTCGGAGGGAATGAGCAGTTCTTC.